The 23 T cell receptor beta chains below all came from one sample that was sequenced in a study of HIV-infected children after antiretroviral therapy interruption. Treatment noted: PENTA 11 planned treatment interruption arm or continuous ART arm. RNA-based 3' RACE libraries used unique molecular identifiers. TCRdb passed the 3' RACE reads through MiXCR, listing each CDR3 protein once. The sample lists about 15,000 distinct CDR3 sequences, approximately 3.6% seen once, with around a third in the top ten. This specimen was CD45RO+ CD8+ T cells from PBMCs, pooled from several time points, taken from a donor given antiretroviral therapy, either interrupted or continuous. Subset described: memory CD8+ CD45RO+ CD45RA- T cells. The receptors stem from a pool of human donors with HIV.

By proportion, this clonotype is medium-sized. The chain recombines TRBV12-5 with TRBJ2-3, with D possibly being TRBD1 (6 bases). The V end was cut by 1 base, the J end by 2 bases, with 10 bases between. The germline V gene has CDR1 LGHNT and CDR2 FRNRAP. The CDR3 extends over 15 amino acids. CDR3 loop: CASGLAQGFTDTQYF. As DNA, the CDR3 is TGTGCTAGTGGTTTGGCACAGGGATTCACAGATACGCAGTATTTT.

This clonotype was recorded at least ten times. V gene TRBV6-1 combines with J gene TRBJ1-2; D gene uncertain. Germline CDR1 is MNHNS and CDR2 is SASEGT. The CDR3 runs 13 residues. With 2 bases removed from V and 6 bases from J, the gap between germline ends came to 10 bases. The CDR3 coding sequence is TGTGCCAGCAGTGAATGGAGCGGGAATGGCTACACCTTC. It codes for CASSEWSGNGYTF.

The chain employs TRBV27 and TRBJ2-2, with D tentatively TRBD1 or TRBD2 (5 bases each). Germline assignment: CDR1 MNHEY and CDR2 SMNVEV (reference sequence). Trimming shortened V by 6 bases and J by 5 bases, and 10 bases separated the two germline ends. The CDR3 loop spans 13 amino acids. The CDR3: CASRGVGTGELFF. DNA of the CDR3: TGTGCCAGCAGGGGGGTCGGGACCGGGGAGCTGTTTTTT.

Many counts were recorded for this clonotype. The gene calls are TRBV13 and TRBJ2-1, with D uncertain. The V end lost 5 bases, the J end lost 8 bases, and 19 bases lay between the germline ends. The germline V gene has CDR1 PRHDT and CDR2 FYEKMQ (reference sequence). CDR3 length: 15 amino acids. CDR3 protein: CASSQDPRKMDEQFF. The CDR3, as DNA: TGTGCCAGCAGCCAGGACCCCCGAAAAATGGATGAGCAGTTCTTC.

This clonotype has at least ten counts. The chain links TRBV2 to TRBJ2-7; D possibly corresponds to TRBD2 (6 bases). Trimming took 6 bases from V and 7 from J, leaving 19 bases between them. The CDR3 covers 14 residues. Germline CDR1 reads SNHLY; CDR2 reads FYNNEI. The DNA for the CDR3 is TGTGCCAGCAGGGGGACTGACCCAGTACGGGAGCAGTACTTC. It encodes CASRGTDPVREQYF.

This clonotype was recorded at least ten times. J is TRBJ1-1 and V is TRBV5-1; D not resolved. Germline V gene lookup returns CDR1 SGHRS and CDR2 YFSETQ. The CDR3 length is 14 residues. V was clipped by 3 bases and J by 3 bases, with 12 bases between them. The DNA of the CDR3 is TGCGCCAGCAGCTCTAGAGTGTTCGACACTGAAGCTTTCTTT. Its protein product is CASSSRVFDTEAFF.

This clonotype was observed many times. The chain uses TRBV27 and TRBJ2-5; the D gene could be TRBD1 or TRBD2 (6 bases each). This CDR3 comprises 15 residues. The V end lost 7 bases, the J end lost 3 bases, and 18 bases lay between the germline ends. Looked up from germline, CDR1 is MNHEY and CDR2 is SMNVEV (reference sequence). The CDR3 here is CASMVNGGREETQYF. Written as DNA, the CDR3 is TGTGCCAGCATGGTAAACGGGGGCAGGGAAGAGACCCAGTACTTC.

This clonotype was recorded at least ten times. The V and J genes are TRBV7-3 and TRBJ2-1; D call uncertain. Germline CDR1 is SGHTA and CDR2 is FQGTGA. Trimming shortened V by 4 bases and J by 8 bases, and 12 bases separated the two germline ends. The CDR3 sequence is 13 residues long. The CDR3 coding sequence is TGTGCCAGCAGCTCTCGAGCGATGGATGAGCAGTTCTTC. Translating gives CASSSRAMDEQFF.

This clonotype was recorded many times. J is TRBJ2-3 and V is TRBV5-6, with 7 bases identical to TRBD1. The germline V gene has CDR1 SGHDT and CDR2 YYEEEE. This CDR3 has 14 residues. V lost 5 bases and J lost 1; bases outside the gene matches: 4. The CDR3 DNA follows: TGTGCCAGCAGAAGGGACAGAGGCACAGATACGCAGTATTTT. It specifies CASRRDRGTDTQYF.

This clonotype has a count of ten or more. The chain couples TRBV30 to TRBJ1-2, with D uncertain. V was trimmed by 1 base and J by 10 bases, leaving 7 bases between them. The CDR3 extends over 10 amino acids. CDR1 is GTSNPN, CDR2 SVGIG, per germline (reference sequence). The CDR3: CAWSESDYTF. Written as DNA, the CDR3 is TGTGCCTGGAGTGAAAGCGACTACACCTTC.

This clonotype was detected ten times or more. V usage is TRBV20-1 and J usage is TRBJ2-7, with 11 bases lining up with TRBD1. The ends lost 6 bases at V and 2 bases at J; junction bases unmatched: 3. The CDR3 totals 13 residues. Germline V lookup: CDR1 DFQATT, CDR2 SNEGSKA (reference sequence). The DNA of the CDR3 is TGCAGTGCCGGACAGGGGGCAACCTACGAGCAGTACTTC. Translating it yields CSAGQGATYEQYF.

By share of the sample, this clonotype is medium-sized. The chain is built from TRBV27 and TRBJ2-7; tentatively, D is TRBD2 (6 bases). Trimming took off 0 bases at V and 4 bases at J, with 13 bases between the two ends. The CDR3 consists of 15 residues. CDR1 and CDR2 from the germline V gene are MNHEY and SMNVEV (reference sequence). CDR3 bases: TGTGCCAGCAGTTTATCGCCCGGGAGCCTGTACGAGCAGTACTTC. Amino acid sequence: CASSLSPGSLYEQYF.

This clonotype qualifies as medium-sized. V is TRBV9 and J is TRBJ2-2, with D maybe TRBD2 (5 bases). Germline CDR1 is SGDLS and CDR2 is YYNGEE. The CDR3 contains 12 residues. The V end was cut by 4 bases, the J end by 6 bases, with 7 bases between. Here the CDR3 DNA reads TGTGCCAGCAGCCCCGGGGCCGGGGAGCTGTTTTTT. Protein sequence: CASSPGAGELFF.

There are many counts of this clonotype. The chain links TRBV9 to TRBJ2-1, with TRBD2 matching over 8 bases. Germline V lookup: CDR1 SGDLS, CDR2 YYNGEE. V shed 4 bases and J 6 bases; nucleotides not matched to a gene: 9. The CDR3 is 15 amino acids. This CDR3 reads CASSPSSGSVNEQFF. The CDR3 DNA is TGTGCCAGCAGCCCATCGAGCGGGAGTGTCAATGAGCAGTTCTTC.

This clonotype was counted many times. This chain joins TRBV5-1 and TRBJ2-1; D might be TRBD1 or TRBD2, each matching 5 bases. Trimming cost V 7 bases and J 8 bases, with 13 bases left between them. The V gene's germline CDR1 is SGHRS and CDR2 YFSETQ. CDR3 length equals 12 residues. The CDR3 region has the DNA TGCGCCAGCGGGGATATGGGGGATGAGCAGTTCTTC. Its translation: CASGDMGDEQFF.

Many counts were recorded for this clonotype. The rearrangement links TRBV6-1 to TRBJ1-1; no clear D gene. The CDR3 is 13 amino acids. The V gene lost 6 bases and the J gene lost 4 bases, with 12 bases spanning the gap. CDR1 is MNHNS and CDR2 is SASEGT in the germline V gene. For the CDR3, the DNA is TGTGCCAGCAGCCTTGGGGTGTTCACTGAAGCTTTCTTT. Translated, it gives CASSLGVFTEAFF.

This clonotype was seen ten or more times. The chain couples TRBV3-1 to TRBJ1-1, with 9 bases lining up with TRBD1. CDR1 is LGHDT, CDR2 YNNKEL, per germline (reference sequence). The trim removed 0 bases at V and 6 bases at J, leaving 5 bases unmatched. CDR3 length: 15 residues. The CDR3 region is CASSQDLQGASEAFF. Here the CDR3 DNA reads TGTGCCAGCAGCCAAGATCTACAGGGGGCTTCTGAAGCTTTCTTT. Filled out from reference TRBV3-1 and TRBJ1-1, the complete variable domain reads DTAVSQTPKYLVTQMGNDKSIKCEQNLGHDTMYWYKQDSKKFLKIMFSYNNKELIINETVPNRFSPKSPDKAHLNLHINSLELGDSAVYFCASSQDLQGASEAFFGQGTRLTVV.

This clonotype was seen ten or more times. The CDR3 loop is CASSVVGYEQYF. In DNA, the CDR3 is TGTGCCAGCAGCGTCGTAGGGTACGAGCAGTACTTC. The chain recombines TRBV2 with TRBJ2-7; no definite D call. Germline V gene lookup returns CDR1 SNHLY and CDR2 FYNNEI. V lost 6 bases and J 4 bases, leaving 10 bases between the germline ends. The CDR3 has 12 amino acids.

This clonotype was seen repeatedly, ten times or more. The rearrangement uses TRBV5-1 and TRBJ2-5; TRBD1 agrees at 11 bases. After removal of 4 bases from V and 5 bases from J, the junction contained 7 bases not matched to a gene. CDR3 length: 15 residues. Looked up from germline, CDR1 is SGHRS and CDR2 is YFSETQ. The CDR3 here is CASSQDRGPFETQYF. CDR3 bases: TGCGCCAGCAGCCAGGACAGGGGGCCGTTCGAGACCCAGTACTTC.

This clonotype was seen at least ten times. The chain combines TRBV15 with TRBJ1-2, with D uncertain. Trimming removed 1 base at V and 6 bases at J, with 9 bases between. The CDR3 totals 13 residues. The germline V gene encodes CDR1 LNHNV and CDR2 YYDKDF (reference sequence). The chain's CDR3 is CATSRVKFDGYTF. CDR3 bases: TGTGCCACCAGCAGAGTTAAGTTTGATGGCTACACCTTC.

This clonotype was seen repeatedly, ten times or more. V is TRBV12-3 or TRBV12-4 and J is TRBJ2-5, with TRBD2 matching 9 bases. Trimming took 5 bases from V and 3 from J; bases not matched to a gene: 1. The CDR3 is made up of 13 amino acids. The CDR3, as DNA: TGTGCCAGCAGTAGACTAGCGGAAGAGACCCAGTACTTC. Protein sequence: CASSRLAEETQYF.

In its sample, this clonotype was seen many times. V and J are TRBV6-4 and TRBJ1-5; a weak D match, TRBD1 (6 bases). From germline, CDR1 is MRHNA and CDR2 SNTAGT. There are 14 residues in the CDR3. Trimming took off 2 bases at V and 1 base at J, with 6 bases between the two ends. The CDR3 here is CASSDGGSNQPQHF. In nucleotides, the CDR3 is TGTGCCAGCAGTGACGGGGGCAGCAATCAGCCCCAGCATTTT.

There are many counts of this clonotype. DNA for the CDR3: TGTGCCTGGAATGGGGTAGGCAATCAGCCCCAGCATTTT. Translated: CAWNGVGNQPQHF. V is TRBV30 and J is TRBJ1-5; D not resolved. Trimming pared 4 bases from V and 2 bases from J, leaving 9 bases between. The CDR3 contains 13 residues. Germline V gives CDR1 GTSNPN, CDR2 SVGIG (reference sequence).